The 28 T cell receptor beta chains listed next were all sequenced from one sample in a study of T-cell reconstitution after alpha-beta-depleted transplantation in children. It was with unique molecular identifiers that the TCRbeta library was prepared. TCRdb ran MiXCR on the PCR reads and lists one entry per CDR3 protein. Of about 980,000 distinct CDR3 sequences detected, 25% to 35% appear once; the ten largest clones hold roughly 28%. This sample comprised PBMCs, mostly from graft donor cells, obtained 360 days after TCRalphabeta/CD19-depleted stem cell transplant. These receptors were taken from a boy in the first two years of life who had a stem cell transplant for SCID, so the T cells may come from the graft donor.

This clonotype has only a few counts. This chain connects TRBV4-1 to TRBJ1-6; 10 positions match TRBD1. CDR1 is MGHRA, CDR2 YSYEKL, per germline. The CDR3 is made up of 17 amino acids. J lost 8 bases, V lost 2 bases, and 9 bases had no gene match. The CDR3 sequence is CASSQPRQGATHSPLHF. CDR3 coding DNA: TGCGCCAGCAGCCAACCTAGACAGGGGGCAACTCATTCACCCCTCCACTTT.

The V gene is TRBV7-9, the J gene TRBJ2-1; D may be TRBD2 (7 bases). Germline V gene data show CDR1 as SEHNR and CDR2 as FQNEAQ (reference sequence). The CDR3 runs 17 residues. Trimming cost V 3 bases and J 8 bases, with 23 bases left between them. CDR3 in amino acids: CASSFMTGGPGGHEQFF. CDR3 sequence (DNA): TGTGCCAGCAGCTTCATGACCGGGGGGCCGGGGGGCCATGAGCAGTTCTTC.

This clonotype has a count of ten or more. The chain has TRBV12-3 or TRBV12-4 and TRBJ2-1, with D possibly TRBD1 on 6 matching bases. CDR3 size: 16 residues. V lost 5 bases to trimming and J lost 7 bases, with 21 bases between them. CDR3 amino acids: CASSAYLGASGNEQFF. The CDR3 DNA follows: TGTGCCAGCAGTGCCTATCTGGGGGCCTCGGGGAATGAGCAGTTCTTC.

The chain recombines TRBV29-1 with TRBJ2-1; D possibly corresponds to TRBD2 (6 bases). Germline assignment: CDR1 SQVTM and CDR2 ANQGSEA. The CDR3 spans 14 residues. Deletions cut 5 bases from V and 2 bases from J, with 13 bases between. The DNA for the CDR3 is TGCAGCGTTAGACGGGGGAGACCCTACAATGAGCAGTTCTTC. It specifies CSVRRGRPYNEQFF.

J is TRBJ2-5 and V is TRBV3-1; 7 bases match TRBD1. Germline trimming cut 4 bases from V and 1 base from J; bases unmatched to any gene: 24. Germline V lookup: CDR1 LGHDT, CDR2 YNNKEL (reference sequence). The CDR3 is made up of 21 amino acids. CDR3 protein: CASSRGPKSPGQINFQETQYF. In nucleotides, the CDR3 is TGTGCCAGCAGCCGAGGACCGAAGTCCCCGGGACAGATAAACTTCCAAGAGACCCAGTACTTC.

This clonotype has a handful of counts. J is TRBJ1-2 and V is TRBV6-5, with 7 bases aligning to TRBD1. The junction had 8 bases not matched to a gene; V was cut back by 2 bases and J by 5 bases. The CDR3 runs 15 residues. Germline CDR1 reads MNHEY; CDR2 reads SVGAGI. The CDR3 DNA follows: TGTGCCAGCAGTTACCTACCACAGGGGACGTATGGCTACACCTTC. This encodes CASSYLPQGTYGYTF.

The J gene is TRBJ1-4, the V gene TRBV4-1; a possible D gene is TRBD1 (6 bases). Germline assignment: CDR1 MGHRA and CDR2 YSYEKL. With 6 bases removed from V and 8 bases from J, the gap between germline ends came to 16 bases. The CDR3 extends over 14 amino acids. The CDR3 sequence: CASSFSGGLEKLFF. CDR3 in DNA: TGCGCCAGCAGTTTCTCGGGGGGCCTCGAAAAACTGTTTTTT.

The chain uses TRBV6-6 and TRBJ1-1; D ambiguous. Germline V CDR1 and CDR2: MNHNY, SVGAGI (reference sequence). Trimming shortened V by 7 bases and J by 6 bases, and 12 bases separated the two germline ends. CDR3 length equals 12 residues. CDR3 bases: TGTGCCAGCACCCTCGCCCCGTCTGAAGCTTTCTTT. It is translated as CASTLAPSEAFF.

This clonotype was counted a few times. V is TRBV6-5 and J is TRBJ2-2; 8 nucleotides match TRBD2. This CDR3 region has 16 residues. Germline CDR1 is MNHEY and CDR2 is SVGAGI. Trimming at V came to 1 base and at J to 6 bases, leaving 7 bases not matched to a gene. CDR3 amino acids: CASSYWGGGSSGELFF. In DNA, the CDR3 is TGTGCCAGCAGTTACTGGGGCGGGGGGTCGTCCGGGGAGCTGTTTTTT.

This chain uses TRBV3-1 with TRBJ2-5; a possible D gene is TRBD2 (5 bases). The CDR3 contains 14 residues. CDR1 is LGHDT and CDR2 is YNNKEL in the germline V gene (reference sequence). The V end was cut by 4 bases, the J end by 7 bases, with 16 bases between. DNA for the CDR3: TGTGCCAGCAGCCCAGGACTCCCCTCGGCGACCCAGTACTTC. The encoded protein is CASSPGLPSATQYF.

The V call is TRBV30, the J call TRBJ1-5, with D unclear. The CDR3 extends over 12 amino acids. The ends were cut back, 0 bases at V and 3 bases at J, with 3 bases in the middle. The germline gives CDR1 GTSNPN, CDR2 SVGIG (reference sequence). The CDR3 nucleotides are TGTGCCTGGAGTGTAGCCAATCAGCCCCAGCATTTT. Protein sequence: CAWSVANQPQHF.

This clonotype came up a few times. The rearrangement links TRBV30 to TRBJ1-1, with 7 bases matching TRBD1. The CDR3 has 13 residues. The germline gives CDR1 GTSNPN, CDR2 SVGIG (reference sequence). Trimming took 5 bases from V and 5 from J; bases not matched to a gene: 8. The DNA of the CDR3 is TGTGCCTGGCGATCGACAGGGTGGACTGAAGCTTTCTTT. Its translation is CAWRSTGWTEAFF.

V gene TRBV5-1 combines with J gene TRBJ2-2, with TRBD1 identical over 9 bases. The CDR3 is made up of 16 amino acids. The J segment lost 5 bases and the V segment lost 4 bases, leaving 9 bases of the junction unmatched. The germline CDR1 and CDR2 sequences are SGHRS and YFSETQ. CDR3 nucleotide sequence: TGCGCCAGCAGCAACTCCGGGACAGGGCTGACCGGGGAGCTGTTTTTT. Its protein product is CASSNSGTGLTGELFF. The full variable domain, in which reference TRBV5-1 and TRBJ2-2 provide the parts outside the CDR3, is KAGVTQTPRYLIKTRGQQVTLSCSPISGHRSVSWYQQTPGQGLQFLFEYFSETQRNKGNFPGRFSGRQFSNSRSEMNVSTLELGDSALYLCASSNSGTGLTGELFFGEGSRLTVL.

This clonotype was counted many times. The chain combines TRBV12-3 or TRBV12-4 with TRBJ2-1; D unclear. The CDR3 loop spans 11 amino acids. V was shortened by 6 bases and J by 10 bases, with 10 bases between the two germline ends. The CDR3 reads CASSRAREQFF. The CDR3 region has the DNA TGTGCCAGCAGCAGAGCTCGGGAGCAGTTCTTC.

Only a few counts were recorded for this clonotype. The chain uses TRBV28 and TRBJ1-5, with TRBD1 matching over 9 bases. This CDR3 is 16 amino acids long. The V segment lost 8 bases and the J segment 10 bases; nucleotides outside the gene matches: 18. CDR1 MDHEN and CDR2 SYDVKM come from the germline V gene. The CDR3 DNA follows: TGTGCCAGCTCCCTGGGACAGGGTTATCTATCGGCACCCCAGCATTTT. It codes for CASSLGQGYLSAPQHF.

This clonotype was picked up a small number of times. This rearrangement joins TRBV15 to TRBJ1-4, with 7 bases matching TRBD1. The junction had 9 bases not matched to a gene; V was cut back by 1 base and J by 10 bases. The CDR3 is made up of 15 amino acids. The V gene's germline CDR1 is LNHNV and CDR2 YYDKDF (reference sequence). Written as DNA, the CDR3 is TGTGCCACCAGCAGAGCCGGGACAGAGGGGGTAAAACTGTTTTTT. This translates into CATSRAGTEGVKLFF.

The genes are TRBV4-3 and TRBJ2-7; 8 nucleotides match TRBD2. V lost 0 bases, J lost 7 bases, and 8 bases stayed unmatched. This CDR3 is 15 amino acids long. CDR1 and CDR2 from the germline V gene are LGHNA and YSLEER. The CDR3 reads CASSQDFGGAREQYF. In DNA, the CDR3 is TGCGCCAGCAGCCAAGATTTCGGGGGGGCCCGGGAGCAGTACTTC.

The rearrangement links TRBV20-1 to TRBJ2-7; a possible D gene is TRBD2 (5 bases). Germline assignment: CDR1 DFQATT and CDR2 SNEGSKA (reference sequence). This CDR3 comprises 15 residues. Between the trimmed V and J ends, which lost 0 bases and 0 bases, there was a span of 12 bases. The CDR3 loop reads CSARDPGVSSYEQYF. The CDR3 coding sequence is TGCAGTGCTAGAGATCCCGGGGTCAGCTCCTACGAGCAGTACTTC.

This clonotype was recorded a few times. The chain links TRBV5-1 to TRBJ2-3; the D is unclear. The CDR3 is 14 amino acids. V lost 0 bases to trimming and J lost 4 bases, with 9 bases between them. Germline-derived CDR1 and CDR2 are SGHRS and YFSETQ. The CDR3 sequence: CASSLVSPADTQYF. CDR3 DNA: TGCGCCAGCAGCTTGGTAAGCCCTGCAGATACGCAGTATTTT.

DNA of the CDR3: TGCGCCAGCAGCGTACCGGGAAACCAAGAGACCCAGTACTTC. Translation gives CASSVPGNQETQYF. The chain is built from TRBV5-1 and TRBJ2-5; a weak D match, TRBD2 (5 bases). CDR1 and CDR2 from the germline V gene are SGHRS and YFSETQ. Between the trimmed V and J ends, which lost 4 bases and 0 bases, there was a span of 10 bases. The CDR3 runs 14 residues. Together with reference TRBV5-1 and TRBJ2-5, the CDR3 gives the full variable domain: KAGVTQTPRYLIKTRGQQVTLSCSPISGHRSVSWYQQTPGQGLQFLFEYFSETQRNKGNFPGRFSGRQFSNSRSEMNVSTLELGDSALYLCASSVPGNQETQYFGPGTRLLVL.

This clonotype occurred a few times. The chain uses TRBV12-3 or TRBV12-4 and TRBJ1-1, with D unresolved. V was pared by 3 bases and J by 5 bases, with 10 bases between. This CDR3 contains 13 residues. The CDR3 DNA is TGTGCCAGCAGTTTCGTGAAACCTACTGAAGCTTTCTTT. This encodes CASSFVKPTEAFF.

The V gene is TRBV29-1, the J gene TRBJ2-5; no definite D call. The ends were cut back, 0 bases at V and 3 bases at J, with 23 bases in the middle. The CDR3 loop spans 18 amino acids. Germline CDR1 is SQVTM and CDR2 is ANQGSEA. The CDR3 DNA reads TGCAGCGTTGAAGAGGAAATTGATAGGGTTAATCCGAAAGAGACCCAGTACTTC. This translates into CSVEEEIDRVNPKETQYF.

The chain combines TRBV4-2 with TRBJ2-5, with D possibly matching TRBD2 (7 bases). The CDR3 contains 16 residues. V gave up 3 bases and J gave up 4 bases, with 18 bases separating them. The germline gives CDR1 LGHNA, CDR2 YNFKEQ. The DNA of the CDR3 is TGTGCCAGCAGCCACGAAACCGAGGGGGGGCGAGAGACCCAGTACTTC. It encodes CASSHETEGGRETQYF.

The rearrangement uses TRBV12-3 or TRBV12-4 and TRBJ1-5; D is possibly TRBD1 (6 bases). CDR3 length: 15 amino acids. V was pared by 5 bases and J by 6 bases, with 17 bases between. For the CDR3, the DNA is TGTGCCAGCAGTCCCCTGACTGGGGGCGGTCAGCCCCAGCATTTT. Encoded protein: CASSPLTGGGQPQHF.

The V call is TRBV9, the J call TRBJ2-2; perhaps TRBD2 as D (5 bases). This CDR3 spans 15 amino acids. Trimming took 0 bases from V and 6 from J, leaving 12 bases between them. From germline, CDR1 is SGDLS and CDR2 YYNGEE. In DNA form, the CDR3 reads TGTGCCAGCAGCGTAGCGTCGGGGTGGTCCGGGGAGCTGTTTTTT. This encodes CASSVASGWSGELFF.

This rearrangement joins TRBV5-1 to TRBJ1-1; D not certain. This CDR3 is built from 15 residues. The germline CDR1 and CDR2 sequences are SGHRS and YFSETQ. Trimming removed 2 bases from V and 1 base from J, with 12 bases in between. The CDR3 DNA follows: TGCGCCAGCAGCTTTTCACAGAGCCGGAACACTGAAGCTTTCTTT. Its translation is CASSFSQSRNTEAFF.

The chain has TRBV11-2 and TRBJ2-1; 11 nucleotides align to TRBD2. CDR1 SGHAT and CDR2 FQNNGV come from the germline V gene. V lost 4 bases, J lost 9 bases, and 17 bases stayed unmatched. The CDR3 length is 18 residues. The CDR3 spells CASSSPVLAGGQGGEQFF. CDR3 nucleotides: TGTGCCAGCAGCTCTCCCGTTTTAGCGGGGGGGCAAGGGGGTGAGCAGTTCTTC.

The rearrangement uses TRBV4-2 and TRBJ1-2; D is uncertain. V was cut by 8 bases and J by 4 bases, with 11 bases left in between. The germline V gene encodes CDR1 LGHNA and CDR2 YNFKEQ. This CDR3 is 12 amino acids long. DNA for the CDR3: TGTGCCAGCGCCGCGAGCCCCTATGGCTACACCTTC. This gives the protein CASAASPYGYTF.